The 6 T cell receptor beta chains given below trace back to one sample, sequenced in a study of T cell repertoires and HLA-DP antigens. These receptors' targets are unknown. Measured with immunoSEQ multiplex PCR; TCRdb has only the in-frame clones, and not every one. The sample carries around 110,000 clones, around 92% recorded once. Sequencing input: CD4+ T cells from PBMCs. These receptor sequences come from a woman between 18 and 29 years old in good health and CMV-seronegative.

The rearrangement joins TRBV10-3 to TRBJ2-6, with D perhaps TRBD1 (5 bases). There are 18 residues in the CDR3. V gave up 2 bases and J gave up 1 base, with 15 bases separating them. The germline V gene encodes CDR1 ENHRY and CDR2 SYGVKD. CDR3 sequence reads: CAISEGSGIGSGANVLTF. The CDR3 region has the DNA TGTGCCATCAGTGAGGGGTCAGGGATTGGTTCTGGGGCCAACGTCCTGACTTTC.

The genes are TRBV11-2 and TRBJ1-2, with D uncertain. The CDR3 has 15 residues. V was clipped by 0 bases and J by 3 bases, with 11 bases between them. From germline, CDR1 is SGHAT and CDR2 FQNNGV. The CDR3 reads CASSLDGFRYYGYTF. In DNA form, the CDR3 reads TGTGCCAGCAGCTTAGATGGCTTCCGGTACTATGGCTACACCTTC.

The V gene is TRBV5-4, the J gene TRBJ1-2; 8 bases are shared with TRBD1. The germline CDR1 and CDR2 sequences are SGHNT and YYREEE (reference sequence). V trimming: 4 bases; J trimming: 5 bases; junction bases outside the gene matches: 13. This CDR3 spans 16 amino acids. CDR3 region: CASSTRTGSFGYGYTF. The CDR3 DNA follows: TGTGCCAGCAGCACCCGGACAGGGAGTTTTGGTTATGGCTACACCTTC.

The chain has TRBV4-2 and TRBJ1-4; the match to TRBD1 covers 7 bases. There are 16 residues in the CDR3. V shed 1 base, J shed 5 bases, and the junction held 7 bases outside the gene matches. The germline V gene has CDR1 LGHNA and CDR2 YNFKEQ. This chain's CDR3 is CASSQGRTGENEKLFF. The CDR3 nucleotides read TGTGCCAGCAGCCAAGGCCGGACAGGAGAAAATGAAAAACTGTTTTTT.

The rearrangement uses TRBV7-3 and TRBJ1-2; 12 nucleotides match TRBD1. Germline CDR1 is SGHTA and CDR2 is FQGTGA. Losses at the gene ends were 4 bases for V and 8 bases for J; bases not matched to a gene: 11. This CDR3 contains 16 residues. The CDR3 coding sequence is TGTGCCAGCAGCTCGGAACCGGGACAGGGGGCTGGCGGCTACACCTTC. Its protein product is CASSSEPGQGAGGYTF.

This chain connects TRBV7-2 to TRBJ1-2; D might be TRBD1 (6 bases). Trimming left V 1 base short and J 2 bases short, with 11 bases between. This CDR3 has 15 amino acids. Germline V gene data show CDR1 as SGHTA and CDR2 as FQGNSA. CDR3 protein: CASSLVRGENYGYTF. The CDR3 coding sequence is TGTGCCAGCAGCTTAGTCAGGGGCGAAAACTATGGCTACACCTTC.